The 18 T cell receptor beta chains below come from one sample, sequenced in a study of blood T cell repertoires in COVID-19. The table came from immunoSEQ multiplex PCR; TCRdb's copy has only in-frame clones and leaves some out. The table lists about 170,000 clones, over 70% of them singletons, with 3.6% in the top ten. Source material: PBMCs or T cells enriched from blood (not recorded which). Receptors originate from a woman aged 50 to 65 in a cohort exposed to, infected with or recovered from COVID-19 (not recorded which).

The rearrangement links TRBV19 to TRBJ1-3; 7 bases are shared with TRBD1. CDR3 length equals 15 residues. J was trimmed by 0 bases and V by 8 bases; bases with no gene match: 7. The germline CDR1 and CDR2 sequences are LNHDA and SQIVND (reference sequence). In nucleotides, the CDR3 is TGTGCCAGTTCCTTCGGGACAGCCTCTGGAAACACCATATATTTT. Amino acids: CASSFGTASGNTIYF. Supplemented by reference TRBV19 and TRBJ1-3, the full variable domain reads DGGITQSPKYLFRKEGQNVTLSCEQNLNHDAMYWYRQDPGQGLRLIYYSQIVNDFQKGDIAEGYSVSREKKESFPLTVTSAQKNPTAFYLCASSFGTASGNTIYFGEGSWLTVV.

A single count supports this clone. The gene calls are TRBV9 and TRBJ1-4; TRBD1 matches at 10 bases. The CDR3 consists of 15 residues. Germline values: CDR1 SGDLS, CDR2 YYNGEE. After removal of 4 bases from V and 9 bases from J, the junction contained 9 bases not matched to a gene. CDR3 sequence: CASSKETGGRKKLFF. CDR3 bases: TGTGCCAGCAGCAAAGAGACAGGGGGCAGGAAAAAACTGTTTTTT.

The rearrangement joins TRBV20-1 to TRBJ2-7; D not certain. V dropped 3 bases and J dropped 0 bases, with 12 bases sitting between them. The CDR3 is 14 amino acids. Germline values: CDR1 DFQATT, CDR2 SNEGSKA (reference sequence). The CDR3 nucleotides are TGCAGTGCTAGTTCCGAGCTGAGCTCCTACGAGCAGTACTTC. Translation: CSASSELSSYEQYF.

This chain joins TRBV7-2 and TRBJ1-1; tentatively, D is TRBD1 (6 bases). CDR1 SGHTA and CDR2 FQGNSA come from the germline V gene. The V end lost 5 bases, the J end lost 4 bases, and 14 bases lay between the germline ends. The CDR3 has 14 residues. CDR3 DNA: TGTGCCAGCAGCCCAGTGAGGGGGGGCACTGAAGCTTTCTTT. Translation: CASSPVRGGTEAFF.

This chain joins TRBV19 and TRBJ1-4; maybe TRBD1 (5 bases). Trimming took 7 bases from V and 6 from J, leaving 21 bases between them. Germline-derived CDR1 and CDR2 are LNHDA and SQIVND (reference sequence). The CDR3 covers 16 residues. CDR3 region: CASTRNPRAGDEKLFF. The CDR3 nucleotides read TGTGCCAGTACTAGGAACCCCAGGGCAGGAGATGAAAAACTGTTTTTT.

The chain links TRBV4-2 to TRBJ2-1; a possible D gene is TRBD1 (6 bases). The CDR3 sequence is 16 residues long. Germline lookup yields CDR1 LGHNA and CDR2 YNFKEQ. Trimming took off 4 bases at V and 8 bases at J, with 21 bases between the two ends. CDR3 bases: TGTGCCAGCAGCCCCCCCCCAGTGGGGGCCGTACATGAGCAGTTCTTC. This sequence encodes CASSPPPVGAVHEQFF.

The chain has TRBV5-4 and TRBJ2-5; 10 positions agree with TRBD1. This CDR3 has 16 residues. Germline trimming cut 4 bases from V and 2 bases from J; bases unmatched to any gene: 8. Per germline, CDR1 SGHNT and CDR2 YYREEE (reference sequence). The CDR3 nucleotides read TGTGCCAGCAGCCTAGGGACAGGGGCCAGGCAAGAGACCCAGTACTTC. Its translation is CASSLGTGARQETQYF.

The V and J genes are TRBV3-1 (or the pseudogene TRBV3-2) and TRBJ2-1, with D hard to call. The ends were cut back, 0 bases at V and 0 bases at J, with 12 bases in the middle. Germline V lookup: CDR1 LGHDT, CDR2 YNNKEL (reference sequence). This CDR3 region has 17 residues. The CDR3 spells CASSQDLDDSSYNEQFF. The CDR3 nucleotides read TGTGCCAGCAGCCAAGATCTCGACGACTCCTCCTACAATGAGCAGTTCTTC.

This clone showed up just once. The gene calls are TRBV15 and TRBJ1-3; perhaps TRBD1 as D (5 bases). With 4 bases removed from V and 0 bases from J, the gap between germline ends came to 10 bases. The CDR3 runs 15 residues. Germline V gene data show CDR1 as LNHNV and CDR2 as YYDKDF (reference sequence). CDR3 loop: CATSKDTYSGNTIYF. DNA of the CDR3: TGTGCCACCAGCAAGGACACTTACTCTGGAAACACCATATATTTT.

V and J are TRBV7-6 and TRBJ2-7; 7 nucleotides line up with TRBD1. CDR1 and CDR2 (germline): SGHVS, FNYEAQ. V was clipped by 1 base and J by 2 bases; unmatched bases: 2. There are 14 residues in the CDR3. This chain's CDR3 is CASSLDRGPYEQYF. CDR3 coding DNA: TGTGCCAGCAGCTTAGACAGGGGACCCTACGAGCAGTACTTC.

CDR3 sequence (DNA): TGCGCCAGCAGCTTGGGACTGACAGGGAACACCGGGGAGCTGTTTTTT. Protein sequence: CASSLGLTGNTGELFF. The rearrangement joins TRBV5-1 to TRBJ2-2; the D gene is possibly TRBD1 (6 bases). Germline assignment: CDR1 SGHRS and CDR2 YFSETQ. V dropped 0 bases and J dropped 1 base, with 10 bases sitting between them. The CDR3 has 16 amino acids.

This rearrangement joins TRBV28 to TRBJ2-7; 9 nucleotides match TRBD2. Looked up from germline, CDR1 is MDHEN and CDR2 is SYDVKM. Unmatched junction bases numbered 5, after V lost 9 bases and J lost 2 bases. CDR3 length: 13 amino acids. CDR3 amino acids: CASKLAGPYEQYF. CDR3 nucleotides: TGTGCCAGTAAACTAGCGGGCCCCTACGAGCAGTACTTC.

CDR3 loop: CASSSISQGAGEKLFF. The CDR3 nucleotides are TGTGCCAGCAGTTCGATCTCACAGGGGGCAGGTGAAAAACTGTTTTTT. The gene calls are TRBV28 and TRBJ1-4; 9 nucleotides match TRBD1. The germline V gene has CDR1 MDHEN and CDR2 SYDVKM. The J segment lost 7 bases and the V segment lost 4 bases, leaving 10 bases of the junction unmatched. The CDR3 spans 16 residues. The variable domain in full, with the rest retrieved from reference TRBV28 and TRBJ1-4, is DVKVTQSSRYLVKRTGEKVFLECVQDMDHENMFWYRQDPGLGLRLIYFSYDVKMKEKGDIPEGYSVSREKKERFSLILESASTNQTSMYLCASSSISQGAGEKLFFGSGTQLSVL.

The CDR3 spells CASGSSTGTRNQPQHF. The DNA of the CDR3 is TGTGCCAGCGGATCTAGCACGGGGACAAGAAATCAGCCCCAGCATTTT. The chain carries TRBV28 and TRBJ1-5; D might be TRBD1 (6 bases). This CDR3 comprises 16 residues. Germline V gene data show CDR1 as MDHEN and CDR2 as SYDVKM. The V and J ends lost 8 bases and 4 bases respectively, with 21 bases between them.

The rearrangement uses TRBV9 and TRBJ1-1; D is ambiguous. Germline values: CDR1 SGDLS, CDR2 YYNGEE. CDR3 length: 12 residues. Trimming cost V 3 bases and J 3 bases, with 6 bases left between them. The chain's CDR3 is CASSGEDTEAFF. CDR3 coding DNA: TGTGCCAGCAGCGGGGAGGACACTGAAGCTTTCTTT.

V and J are TRBV6-5 and TRBJ2-4, with D possibly TRBD1 on 5 matching bases. The CDR3 spans 14 residues. V lost 6 bases and J lost 8, with 17 bases in between. CDR1 is MNHEY and CDR2 is SVGAGI in the germline V gene. DNA of the CDR3: TGTGCCAGCAGCCGGACGGAAAGGGGTCACATTCAGTACTTC. It is translated as CASSRTERGHIQYF.

Of note for this clone: Mismatch with germline at one junction end may stem from a read error. The chain employs TRBV7-7 and TRBJ2-5, with TRBD2 identical over 12 bases. This CDR3 spans 17 amino acids. Germline V gene sequence: CDR1 SSHAT, CDR2 FNYEAQ (reference sequence). The chain's CDR3 is CASSLGLAGGDQETQYF. Here the CDR3 DNA reads TGTGCTAGCAGCTTAGGGCTAGCGGGGGGGGATCAAGAGACCCAGTACTTC. Full variable domain (rest looked up from reference TRBV7-7 and TRBJ2-5): GAGVSQSPRYKVTKRGQDVTLRCDPISSHATLYWYQQALGQGPEFLTYFNYEAQPDKSGLPSDRFSAERPEGSISTLTIQRTEQRDSAMYRCASSLGLAGGDQETQYFGPGTRLLVL.

This chain joins TRBV21-1 and TRBJ1-2; the table's D call TRBD1 went unverified against the DNA. TRBV21-1 is a pseudogene. This CDR3 comprises 15 residues. CDR3 DNA sequence: TGTGCCAGCAGTCAAGAGGTGGACAGGGATTATGGCTACACCTTC. Translating gives CASSQEVDRDYGYTF.